These T cell receptor beta chains were read from a single sample in a study of control samples from healthy donors and cancer patients. Clones were sequenced by immunoSEQ multiplex PCR, and TCRdb holds only the in-frame ones, with some missing. The sample has 190,000 or so clones, 90% to 95% seen once. The sequenced material came from blood. All receptors come from a man between 18 and 29 years old in good health. Both conserved end residues are part of each CDR3.

TRBJ2-3 TRBV7-3 CASSSGLSTDTQYF
TRBJ1-2 TRBV30 CAWRSGYSYGYTF
TRBJ1-4 TRBV6-1 CASSEGDRGRYGEKLFF
TRBJ1-2 TRBV30 CAWSATGGGGYTF
TRBJ2-5 TRBV10-2 CASSDLTGVGGRLQETQYF
TRBJ2-6 TRBV2 CASSGRVRGSGANVLTF
TRBJ2-7 TRBV29-1 CSARTGGYEQYF
TRBJ1-4 TRBV5-1 CASSLQSENEKLFF
TRBJ1-6 TRBV4-2 CASSQAGGPGSPLHF
TRBJ2-3 TRBV14 CASSKGGWADTQYF
TRBJ1-4 TRBV6-5 CASTSNLLAGEKLFF
TRBJ1-2 TRBV28 CAITDRAGGYTF
TRBJ1-2 TRBV18 CASSPQGGGYTF
TRBJ1-2 TRBV4-1 CASSSREGGLRGYTF
TRBJ2-3 TRBV29-1 CSVGPSGTQYF
TRBJ1-2 TRBV3-1/TRBV3-2 CASSQFPGGVGYTF
TRBJ1-2 TRBV27 CASSSSRGHHYGYTF
TRBJ1-6 TRBV4-1 CASSHGQGYNSPLHF
TRBJ2-2 TRBV13 CASSQGGGVITGELFF
TRBJ1-1 TRBV6-7 CASSPRRTDTEAFF
TRBJ2-1 TRBV24-1 CATSDERGGPYNEQFF
TRBJ1-5 TRBV19 CASSIEKKPQHF